Presented here are 21 T cell receptor beta chains from one specimen sequenced in a study of blood T cell repertoires in COVID-19. Data came from immunoSEQ multiplex PCR; TCRdb stores just in-frame clones and leaves some out. Among about 130,000 clones listed, approximately 85% were seen once. What was sequenced was peripheral blood. The receptors shown here come from a woman of 80 years or more with COVID-19, enrolled during active disease.

The V call is TRBV24-1, the J call TRBJ1-3; D is perhaps TRBD1 (6 bases). This CDR3 is built from 14 residues. CDR1 and CDR2 from the germline V gene are KGHDR and SFDVKD. The V and J ends lost 3 bases and 4 bases respectively, with 9 bases between them. CDR3 coding DNA: TGTGCCACCAGTGATCCTGGACAGGGAAACACCATATATTTT. Its protein product is CATSDPGQGNTIYF.

The chain links TRBV28 to TRBJ2-2; weak D call: TRBD1 (6 bases). CDR1 is MDHEN and CDR2 is SYDVKM in the germline V gene. The CDR3 is 16 residues long. V was cut by 5 bases and J by 3 bases, with 16 bases left in between. CDR3 amino acids: CASSPVRGIDTGELFF. For the CDR3, the DNA is TGTGCCAGCAGTCCGGTTAGGGGGATAGACACCGGGGAGCTGTTTTTT.

The chain joins TRBV5-5 to TRBJ2-5; TRBD1 matches at 9 bases. V dropped 1 base and J dropped 1; count of bases not matched to a gene: 8. This CDR3 region has 17 residues. Germline values: CDR1 SGHKS, CDR2 YYEKEE (reference sequence). This CDR3 is CASSLMVTGGFQETQYF. Written as DNA, the CDR3 is TGTGCCAGCAGCTTGATGGTTACAGGGGGCTTCCAAGAGACCCAGTACTTC.

The chain has TRBV2 and TRBJ1-2; no clear D. Trimming shortened V by 0 bases and J by 0 bases, and 5 bases separated the two germline ends. The CDR3 sequence is 14 residues long. Per germline, CDR1 SNHLY and CDR2 FYNNEI. The CDR3 region has the DNA TGTGCCAGCAGTGAAGCAGCCACTAACTATGGCTACACCTTC. Protein: CASSEAATNYGYTF.

V gene TRBV7-2 combines with J gene TRBJ2-7; 10 bases agree with TRBD2. This CDR3 is built from 14 residues. CDR1 and CDR2 from the germline V gene are SGHTA and FQGNSA. V lost 2 bases and J lost 2; bases outside the gene matches: 0. This chain's CDR3 is CASSLLAGAYEQYF. The CDR3 DNA reads TGTGCCAGCAGCTTACTAGCGGGGGCCTACGAGCAGTACTTC.

This clone was seen a single time. The rearrangement joins TRBV11-1 to TRBJ2-3, with 9 bases fitting TRBD2. The CDR3 runs 16 residues. V was pared by 3 bases and J by 0 bases, with 4 bases of the junction left unmatched. Germline CDR1 reads SGHAT; CDR2 reads FQDESV (reference sequence). The CDR3: CASSFSSGVSTDTQYF. DNA of the CDR3: TGTGCCAGCAGCTTCTCTAGCGGGGTTAGCACAGATACGCAGTATTTT.

The chain carries TRBV3-1 (or the pseudogene TRBV3-2) and TRBJ1-5, with D maybe TRBD1 (5 bases). CDR1 and CDR2 from the germline V gene are LGHDT and YNNKEL (reference sequence). V was pared by 1 base and J by 5 bases, with 6 bases between. This CDR3 spans 13 amino acids. CDR3 region: CASSQVRDQPQHF. CDR3 sequence (DNA): TGTGCCAGCAGCCAAGTCAGGGATCAGCCCCAGCATTTT.

The chain employs TRBV5-6 and TRBJ2-7, with 8 positions matching TRBD2. This CDR3 comprises 16 residues. Germline V gene sequence: CDR1 SGHDT, CDR2 YYEEEE. After removal of 2 bases from V and 0 bases from J, the junction contained 7 bases not matched to a gene. CDR3 sequence: CASSFRGSGVSYEQYF. In DNA form, the CDR3 reads TGTGCCAGCAGCTTCCGGGGTAGCGGGGTCTCCTACGAGCAGTACTTC.

This clone was seen once. The rearrangement links TRBV7-9 to TRBJ1-4; 7 bases are a match to TRBD1. This CDR3 is 14 amino acids long. V shed 2 bases and J 4 bases; nucleotides not matched to a gene: 1. CDR1 is SEHNR, CDR2 FQNEAQ, per germline (reference sequence). This chain's CDR3 is CASSLTGVNEKLFF. The CDR3 DNA is TGTGCCAGCAGCTTAACAGGGGTTAATGAAAAACTGTTTTTT.

This clone was detected once. This sequence joins TRBV18 and TRBJ2-2; possible D gene TRBD2, 5 bases. Germline CDR1 is KGHSH and CDR2 is LQKENI. Trimming shortened V by 6 bases and J by 8 bases, and 16 bases separated the two germline ends. The CDR3 sequence is 14 residues long. CDR3 protein: CASSYKEAAGELFF. For the CDR3, the DNA is TGTGCCAGCTCGTACAAAGAAGCGGCGGGGGAGCTGTTTTTT.

This clone was seen just once. This sequence joins TRBV28 and TRBJ2-5, with D possibly TRBD1 on 5 matching bases. This CDR3 is built from 14 residues. CDR1 MDHEN and CDR2 SYDVKM come from the germline V gene. V was cut by 5 bases and J by 2 bases, with 12 bases left in between. The CDR3 bases are TGTGCCAGCAGTCTGATGACAGTTCAAGAGACCCAGTACTTC. It encodes CASSLMTVQETQYF.

The chain is built from TRBV7-9 and TRBJ2-5, with a tentative D call TRBD1 (6 bases). The germline V gene encodes CDR1 SEHNR and CDR2 FQNEAQ (reference sequence). CDR3 length: 13 amino acids. V was cut by 1 base and J by 5 bases, with 8 bases left in between. CDR3 DNA sequence: TGTGCCAGCAGCTTAGAAGGGGGTGAGACCCAGTACTTC. Residues: CASSLEGGETQYF.

This rearrangement joins TRBV5-1 to TRBJ2-2, with D possibly matching TRBD1 (6 bases). The germline gives CDR1 SGHRS, CDR2 YFSETQ. CDR3 length equals 15 residues. Trimming removed 3 bases at V and 1 base at J, with 10 bases between. Written as DNA, the CDR3 is TGCGCCAGCAGCTCTTCGACAGGGAACACCGGGGAGCTGTTTTTT. This encodes CASSSSTGNTGELFF.

J is TRBJ2-2 and V is TRBV6-4; D is undetermined. The CDR3 is 14 amino acids. V lost 2 bases, J lost 0 bases, and 4 bases lay in between. Germline-derived CDR1 and CDR2 are MRHNA and SNTAGT. CDR3 protein: CASSDTPNTGELFF. DNA for the CDR3: TGTGCCAGCAGTGACACTCCGAACACCGGGGAGCTGTTTTTT.

This clone was seen more than once but under ten times. The CDR3 protein is CASRNEEWEEQFF. As DNA, the CDR3 is TGTGCCAGTAGAAACGAGGAATGGGAGGAGCAGTTCTTC. The chain joins TRBV19 to TRBJ2-1, with a weak D call TRBD2 (5 bases). The CDR3 sequence is 13 residues long. Germline CDR1 reads LNHDA; CDR2 reads SQIVND (reference sequence). Trimming took off 6 bases at V and 10 bases at J, with 16 bases between the two ends.

V gene TRBV11-3 combines with J gene TRBJ2-3; 8 bases are a match to TRBD2. Germline trimming cut 6 bases from V and 4 bases from J; bases unmatched to any gene: 9. From germline, CDR1 is SGHNT and CDR2 YENEEA. This CDR3 contains 15 residues. CDR3 residues: CASSSGGGTADTQYF. The CDR3 DNA sequence: TGTGCCAGCAGTTCCGGGGGGGGGACGGCAGATACGCAGTATTTT.

This sequence joins TRBV27 and TRBJ1-2, with D uncertain. The CDR3 totals 15 residues. Germline loops: CDR1 MNHEY, CDR2 SMNVEV (reference sequence). The germline V and J ends were trimmed by 2 bases and 5 bases, with 15 bases remaining between them. CDR3 residues: CASSLGPGPIYGYTF. CDR3 DNA sequence: TGTGCCAGCAGTTTAGGGCCCGGCCCCATATATGGCTACACCTTC.

Points on this clone: At one end, the junction sequence differs from germline, possibly due to a read error. The CDR3 reads CASSLGFTGQETQYF. CDR3 in DNA: TGTGCTAGCAGCTTAGGGTTCACAGGGCAAGAGACCCAGTACTTC. V is TRBV7-7 and J is TRBJ2-5, with D possibly being TRBD1 (6 bases). The length of the CDR3 is 15 residues. Germline CDR1 SSHAT, CDR2 FNYEAQ (reference sequence).

The chain uses TRBV2 and TRBJ2-2; perhaps TRBD1 as D (5 bases). CDR3 length: 16 residues. With 3 bases removed from V and 6 bases from J, the gap between germline ends came to 17 bases. Germline CDR1 is SNHLY and CDR2 is FYNNEI. CDR3 region: CASSDQVRVRAGELFF. CDR3 in DNA: TGTGCCAGCAGTGACCAGGTCAGGGTCAGGGCCGGGGAGCTGTTTTTT.

This chain joins TRBV28 and TRBJ1-5; 8 positions agree with TRBD1. With 9 bases clipped from V and 4 bases from J, the junction kept 5 bases outside the gene matches. This CDR3 comprises 13 residues. Germline CDR1 reads MDHEN; CDR2 reads SYDVKM. The CDR3: CASSDRGNQPQHF. CDR3 bases: TGTGCCAGTTCCGACAGGGGAAATCAGCCCCAGCATTTT.

V gene TRBV5-6 combines with J gene TRBJ1-6; maybe TRBD1 (5 bases). Trimming stripped 2 bases from V and 0 bases from J, with 12 bases between. The CDR3 loop spans 17 amino acids. Germline-derived CDR1 and CDR2 are SGHDT and YYEEEE. The CDR3: CASSFGRTSSYNSPLHF. The CDR3 nucleotides read TGTGCCAGCAGCTTCGGGAGGACAAGCTCCTATAATTCACCCCTCCACTTT.